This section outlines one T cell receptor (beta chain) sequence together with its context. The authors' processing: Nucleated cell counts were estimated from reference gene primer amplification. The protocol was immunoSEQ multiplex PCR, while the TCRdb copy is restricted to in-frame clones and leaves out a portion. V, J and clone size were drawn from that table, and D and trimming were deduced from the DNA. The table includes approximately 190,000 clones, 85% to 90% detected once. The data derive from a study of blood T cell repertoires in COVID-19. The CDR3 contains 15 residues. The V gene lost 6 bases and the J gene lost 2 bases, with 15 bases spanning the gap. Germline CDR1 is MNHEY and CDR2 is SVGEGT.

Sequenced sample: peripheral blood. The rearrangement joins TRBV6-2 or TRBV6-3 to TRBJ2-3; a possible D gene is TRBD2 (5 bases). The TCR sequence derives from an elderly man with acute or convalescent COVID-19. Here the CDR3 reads CASRPMVATTDTQYF. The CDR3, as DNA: TGTGCCAGCAGACCTATGGTAGCGACCACAGATACGCAGTATTTT.